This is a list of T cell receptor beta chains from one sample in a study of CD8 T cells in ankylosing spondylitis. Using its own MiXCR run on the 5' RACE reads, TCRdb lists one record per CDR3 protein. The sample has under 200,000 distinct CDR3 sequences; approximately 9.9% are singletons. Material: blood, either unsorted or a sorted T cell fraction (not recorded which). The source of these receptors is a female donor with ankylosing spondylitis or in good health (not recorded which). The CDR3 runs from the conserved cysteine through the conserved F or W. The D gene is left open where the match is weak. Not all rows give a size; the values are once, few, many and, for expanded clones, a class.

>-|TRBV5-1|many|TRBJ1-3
CASSVDWSGNTIYF
TGCGCCAGCAGCGTCGACTGGTCTGGAAACACCATATATTTT
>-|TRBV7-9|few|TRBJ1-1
CASSLEGGRATEAFF
TGTGCCAGCAGCTTAGAGGGGGGTCGAGCCACTGAAGCTTTCTTT
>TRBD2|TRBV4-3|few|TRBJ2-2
CASSQDRLAGGTGELFF
TGCGCCAGCAGCCAAGATAGGCTAGCGGGAGGGACCGGGGAGCTGTTTTTT
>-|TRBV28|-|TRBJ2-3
CASSFLAHRGADTQYF
TGTGCCAGCAGTTTCCTAGCCCATAGGGGAGCAGATACGCAGTATTTT
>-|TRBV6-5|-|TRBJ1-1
CASSYSRAGGTEAFF
TGTGCCAGCAGTTACTCTCGGGCGGGGGGCACTGAAGCTTTCTTT
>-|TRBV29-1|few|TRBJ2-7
CSVALDGYEQYF
TGCAGCGTTGCACTAGACGGCTACGAGCAGTACTTC
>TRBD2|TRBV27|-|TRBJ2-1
CASSFSTSGRDEQFF
TGTGCCAGCAGTTTTTCCACTAGCGGGAGAGATGAGCAGTTCTTC
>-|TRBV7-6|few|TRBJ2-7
CASSSGAGDEQYF
TGTGCCAGCAGCTCAGGGGCAGGGGATGAGCAGTACTTC
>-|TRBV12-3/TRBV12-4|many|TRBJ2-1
CASSLNGPYNEQFF
TGTGCCAGCAGTTTAAATGGCCCCTACAATGAGCAGTTCTTC
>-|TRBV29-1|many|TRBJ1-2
CSVEAARDYGYTF
TGCAGCGTTGAGGCCGCCAGGGACTATGGCTACACCTTC
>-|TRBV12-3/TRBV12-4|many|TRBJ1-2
CASSLTNYGYTF
TGTGCCAGCAGTTTAACTAACTATGGCTACACCTTC
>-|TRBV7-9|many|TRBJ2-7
CASSLLSGLFYEQYF
TGTGCCAGCAGCTTACTGTCTGGTCTTTTTTACGAGCAGTACTTC
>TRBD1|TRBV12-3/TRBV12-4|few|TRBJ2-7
CASSFPGQGAYEQYF
TGTGCCAGCAGTTTTCCGGGACAGGGGGCCTACGAGCAGTACTTC
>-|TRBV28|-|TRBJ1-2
CASFPAPVANYGYTF
TGTGCCAGCTTCCCGGCCCCAGTAGCTAACTATGGCTACACCTTC
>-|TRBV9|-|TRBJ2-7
CASSVGTSHEQYF
TGTGCCAGCAGCGTAGGTACTTCGCACGAGCAGTACTTC
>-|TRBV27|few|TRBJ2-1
CASSLSIINEQFF
TGTGCCAGCAGTTTATCGATAATCAATGAGCAGTTCTTC
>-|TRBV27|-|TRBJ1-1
CASTDLRSVRNTEAFF
TGTGCCAGCACCGACCTACGGTCCGTTCGGAACACTGAAGCTTTCTTT
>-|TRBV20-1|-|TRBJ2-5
CSARETTVEETQYF
TGCAGTGCTAGAGAGACTACGGTAGAGGAGACCCAGTACTTC
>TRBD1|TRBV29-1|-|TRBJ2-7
CSVIRGQGTYEQYF
TGCAGCGTTATCAGGGGACAGGGGACCTACGAGCAGTACTTC
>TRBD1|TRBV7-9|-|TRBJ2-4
CASSATGENIQYF
TGTGCCAGCAGCGCTACAGGGGAAAACATTCAGTACTTC
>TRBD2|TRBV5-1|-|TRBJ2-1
CASSLYPAGEDSRNEQFF
TGCGCCAGCAGCTTGTATCCCGCGGGAGAAGACAGCCGCAATGAGCAGTTCTTC
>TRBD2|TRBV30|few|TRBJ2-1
CAWSGYGEGTYNEQFF
TGTGCCTGGAGTGGATATGGGGAGGGCACCTACAATGAGCAGTTCTTC
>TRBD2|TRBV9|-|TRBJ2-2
CASSVGGGGIGELFF
TGTGCCAGCAGCGTAGGGGGGGGAGGTATCGGGGAGCTGTTTTTT
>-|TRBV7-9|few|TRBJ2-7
CASSSVDRSYEQYF
TGTGCCAGCAGCTCAGTAGACAGGTCCTACGAGCAGTACTTC
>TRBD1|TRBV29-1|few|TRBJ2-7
CSVELGQSYEQYF
TGCAGCGTTGAATTGGGACAGTCCTACGAGCAGTACTTC
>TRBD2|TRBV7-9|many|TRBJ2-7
CASSRLADSYEQYF
TGTGCCAGCAGCCGACTAGCGGACTCCTACGAGCAGTACTTC
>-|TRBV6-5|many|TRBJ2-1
CASSYYRRNEQFF
TGTGCCAGCAGTTACTACCGGAGGAATGAGCAGTTCTTC
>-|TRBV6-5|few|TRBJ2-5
CASSYFAPGREEETQYF
TGTGCCAGCAGTTACTTCGCCCCGGGACGTGAAGAAGAGACCCAGTACTTC